Described below is a single T cell receptor beta chain sequence and its context. Its target is not known. At one of its ends the junction is not consistent with the germline gene, which may arise from a read error. The DNA ends 3 residues before the CDR3 does, and the rest of the CDR3 is filled in from the germline J gene. Germline values: CDR1 SGHVS, CDR2 FNYEAQ. This CDR3 is built from 17 residues. The data are from a study of T cell clonality in common variable immunodeficiency. General study points: In common variable immunodeficiency, TCR beta chains reportedly carried fewer deletions and N-nucleotide insertions. Compared with controls, CVID subjects had fewer shared TCRbeta clones.

Sequencing input was equivalent genomic DNA from CVID and controls. The protocol was immunoSEQ multiplex PCR, while the TCRdb copy is restricted to in-frame clones and leaves out a portion. The sample yields 25,000 to 35,000 clones, without any singletons. The V call is TRBV7-6, the J call TRBJ2-2; 7 bases are shared with TRBD2. Sequenced material: peripheral blood mononuclear cells. The clonotype originates from a human donor with common variable immunodeficiency. The CDR3 region is CASSIAPGGRTSGELFF. CDR3 bases read: TGTGCCAGCAGCATAGCCCCGGGCGGGAGAACGTCCGGGGAG.